This TCR beta chain was retrieved from a study of Ad26.COV2.S vaccination and SARS-CoV-2 variants (dated by TCRdb to the early 2020s). The study in broad terms: Donors in the vaccine arm were drawn from COV1001, a phase I-IIa trial of Ad26.COV2.S in healthy adults that was multicentre, randomized, double-blind and placebo-controlled. Ad26.COV2.S was administered intramuscularly at 5 x 10^10 or 1 x 10^11 viral particles, either as a single shot or as two shots given 56 days apart. TCRbeta repertoire sequencing served as the tool for gauging how specific and how broad the SARS-CoV-2-reactive T cell receptors were following Ad26.COV2.S vaccination. A total of about 30 samples were included in the TCR-sequenced set, comprising roughly 19 Ad26.COV2.S vaccine recipients, 5 placebo recipients and 8 SARS-CoV-2 convalescent individuals. Trial participants were randomized into five groups of five, in which low-dose or high-dose Ad26.COV2.S was given once or twice, or placebo was given on both occasions. Investigators did not know the trial group allocation while performing experiments and assessing outcomes.

Trimming costs V 0 bases and J 10 bases, and their ends lie 4 bases apart. From the cysteine through the phenylalanine, the CDR3 covers 12 amino acids. Only the CDR3 portion is preserved as DNA: 36 bases, with reading frame beginning at the first base. Based on the germline V gene (reference sequence), the CDR1 and CDR2 sequences are SEHNR and FQNEAQ. The immunoSEQ Assay was the method used to sequence TCRbeta CDR3 regions. After extraction, genomic DNA underwent amplification by bias-controlled multiplex PCR, followed by high-throughput sequencing. The original pipeline was this. To quantify the absolute abundance of every unique TCRbeta CDR3 region, sequences were collapsed and filtered. T cell fraction was estimated by normalizing TCRbeta template counts to usable DNA, which was measured by amplifying reference genes present in all nucleated cells. Repertoire TCRs were annotated as SARS-CoV-2-specific by exact matching of V gene, CDR3 amino acid sequence and J gene to a known reactive TCR set. The reference SARS-CoV-2 TCR set came from MIRA and was filtered for enrichment in COVID-19-positive ImmuneCODE repertoires, removing public or cross-reactive TCRs. Using the MIRA antigens, annotated TCRs were further analysed by specific ORF or by position within an ORF. Depth was the summed frequency of annotated unique rearrangements, while breadth was defined as annotated unique rearrangements over total unique productive rearrangements. Group comparisons of TCR breadth used two-sided Wilcoxon rank-sum tests. What TCRdb holds here is the immuneACCESS table cut down to in-frame rearrangements. Part of the clones is not present; checked against another copy, under half of the missing clones reflect an unresolved V gene, and the others are unexplained. The V and J calls and clone size were taken over from that table, and D and trimming were inferred from the DNA. This sample has about 220,000 clones in its table, and around nine tenths of those were observed once. The top ten hold about 11% of the sample.

Per the publication, the treatment or condition label means: about 20 received Ad26.COV2.S at low or high dose, single or two shots; five or six received placebo; per-sample allocation not given. For vaccine and placebo recipients, the sequenced repertoires came from samples collected on day 63 after the first injection. In Cohort 1b, more than 20 adults aged 18-55 years were enrolled at a single site in Boston, USA, between 29 July and 7 August 2020. Ad26.COV2.S was a replication-incompetent adenovirus type 26 vector that expressed a prefusion-stabilized SARS-CoV-2 spike protein derived from the original Wuhan strain. Results and caveats for the whole study, not just this receptor: Comparable non-spike TCR breadth was observed between vaccine and placebo recipients, consistent with only spike being contained in the vaccine. The study was not powered to compare responses between vaccine doses or regimens. Compared with placebo recipients, Ad26.COV2.S recipients showed higher spike-specific TCR breadth (P = 0.0014). Substantial breadth of spike-specific CD8+ and CD4+ T cell responses was reported after vaccination. The authors noted that the TCR breadth and depth analyses may have underestimated total T cell responses.

About this clone itself: The specificity of this receptor is unknown. Base qualities are not recorded, but no much larger clone differs from it by a single base.

The sequence came from a person between 18 and 60 years old who received the Ad26.COV2.S COVID-19 vaccine or a placebo. The V and J genes are TRBV7-9 and TRBJ2-6; the D gene lacks a confident call. This specimen consisted of peripheral blood, obtained in a trial of Ad26.COV2.S vaccine versus placebo. CDR3 reads: CASSLAMNVLTF. The DNA reads as follows: TGTGCCAGCAGCTTAGCTATGAACGTCCTGACTTTC.